Presented here are 22 T cell receptor beta chains from one specimen sequenced in a study of healthy donors' naive CD4 and CD8 T cells. TCR libraries were built from approximately 490 ng of total RNA by linear amplification. TCRdb re-derived calls from the reads in MiXCR, one entry per CDR3 protein. Among roughly 200,000 distinct CDR3 sequences, 65% to 80% were seen once, and the ten largest hold less than 2.5%. The sample taken for sequencing was naive CD4+ and CD8+ T cells sorted from blood, pooled from several donors. The receptors originated from a pool of human donors in good health; the sample pools cells from several healthy donors.

The genes are TRBV27 and TRBJ2-5; D is possibly TRBD1 (5 bases). This CDR3 is 14 amino acids long. The germline CDR1 and CDR2 sequences are MNHEY and SMNVEV (reference sequence). Between the trimmed V and J ends, which lost 8 bases and 1 base, there was a span of 14 bases. The CDR3 loop reads CASGRAGAQETQYF. CDR3 DNA: TGTGCCAGCGGCAGGGCAGGAGCCCAAGAGACCCAGTACTTC.

The gene calls are TRBV7-8 and TRBJ2-3; 9 bases are shared with TRBD2. The germline V gene has CDR1 SGHVS and CDR2 FQNEAQ. The CDR3 runs to 15 residues. The ends lost 5 bases at V and 2 bases at J; junction bases unmatched: 5. The CDR3 bases are TGTGCCAGCAGCCGCGGGAGGGAGGTCACAGATACGCAGTATTTT. Its translation is CASSRGREVTDTQYF.

This clonotype was observed a few times. V gene TRBV29-1 combines with J gene TRBJ1-5; the match to TRBD1 covers 8 bases. The germline CDR1 and CDR2 sequences are SQVTM and ANQGSEA. V lost 3 bases to trimming and J lost 6 bases; unmatched junction nucleotides: 4. This CDR3 is built from 13 residues. The CDR3 DNA sequence: TGCAGCGTTGAGGGCACAGGGGGTCAGCCCCAGCATTTT. This codes for CSVEGTGGQPQHF.

The CDR3, as DNA: TGTGCCAGTAGGATTTGGGGCAATCAGCCCCAGCATTTT. Translating gives CASRIWGNQPQHF. The chain uses TRBV19 and TRBJ1-5, with D unresolved. CDR1 LNHDA and CDR2 SQIVND come from the germline V gene (reference sequence). Trimming stripped 6 bases from V and 2 bases from J, with 8 bases between. This CDR3 comprises 13 residues.

The chain couples TRBV11-2 to TRBJ2-2; tentatively, D is TRBD1 (6 bases). The CDR3 has 14 amino acids. V gave up 7 bases and J gave up 5 bases, with 14 bases separating them. The V gene's germline CDR1 is SGHAT and CDR2 FQNNGV. Written as DNA, the CDR3 is TGTGCCAGCACCCCGACAGGAAGGACCGGGGAGCTGTTTTTT. Translation: CASTPTGRTGELFF.

The chain couples TRBV5-1 to TRBJ1-2; D gene uncertain. The CDR3 loop spans 14 amino acids. V was clipped by 4 bases and J by 0 bases, with 10 bases between them. Germline V gene data show CDR1 as SGHRS and CDR2 as YFSETQ. CDR3 in DNA: TGCGCCAGCAGCCTCGGGCCGGCTAACTATGGCTACACCTTC. Its protein is CASSLGPANYGYTF.

This clonotype was recorded once. This chain links TRBV14 with TRBJ2-1; no reliable D call. This CDR3 has 14 residues. The V gene's germline CDR1 is SGHDN and CDR2 FVKESK. Deletions cut 0 bases from V and 1 base from J, with 4 bases between. This CDR3 reads CASSQEGSYNEQFF. CDR3 DNA sequence: TGTGCCAGCAGCCAAGAGGGATCCTACAATGAGCAGTTCTTC.

The rearrangement links TRBV6-6 to TRBJ2-1; 11 positions agree with TRBD2. Trimming removed 6 bases from V and 1 base from J; junction bases left unmatched: 8. Germline V gene sequence: CDR1 MNHNY, CDR2 SVGAGI (reference sequence). CDR3 length equals 17 residues. CDR3 in amino acids: CASRRTSGSFSYNEQFF. DNA of the CDR3: TGTGCCAGCAGACGAACTAGCGGGAGTTTTTCCTACAATGAGCAGTTCTTC.

J is TRBJ2-6 and V is TRBV6-5, with D hard to call. CDR3 length equals 15 residues. Trimming left V 5 bases short and J 4 bases short, with 12 bases between. The germline gives CDR1 MNHEY, CDR2 SVGAGI. The chain's CDR3 is CASSPYSEGANVLTF. In DNA, the CDR3 is TGTGCCAGCAGTCCATACTCCGAAGGGGCCAACGTCCTGACTTTC.

The chain has TRBV9 and TRBJ2-2; D not resolved. CDR1 and CDR2 (germline): SGDLS, YYNGEE. V was trimmed by 5 bases and J by 6 bases, leaving 11 bases between them. The CDR3 totals 13 residues. CDR3: CASSQAVAGELFF. The CDR3 DNA follows: TGTGCCAGCAGTCAAGCCGTGGCCGGGGAGCTGTTTTTT. The whole variable domain, remainder taken from reference TRBV9 and TRBJ2-2, is DSGVTQTPKHLITATGQRVTLRCSPRSGDLSVYWYQQSLDQGLQFLIQYYNGEERAKGNILERFSAQQFPDLHSELNLSSLELGDSALYFCASSQAVAGELFFGEGSRLTVL.

As regards this clonotype: Lacking the conserved final phenylalanine or tryptophan, this CDR3 likely reflects a read error. This chain joins TRBV11-2 and TRBJ2-7; 8 positions agree with TRBD1. This CDR3 has 12 residues. Trimming cost V 6 bases and J 5 bases; bases outside gene matches: 3. The germline V gene encodes CDR1 SGHAT and CDR2 FQNNGV. The CDR3 loop reads CASRGQGNEQYL. The CDR3 nucleotides read TGTGCCAGCAGAGGACAGGGAAACGAGCAGTACCTC.

The chain couples TRBV29-1 to TRBJ2-7; possibly TRBD2 for D (5 bases). This CDR3 has 14 residues. Germline V gene data show CDR1 as SQVTM and CDR2 as ANQGSEA. The V and J ends lost 4 bases and 8 bases respectively, with 21 bases between them. The CDR3 loop reads CSVGLGPGSLQQYF. CDR3 bases: TGCAGCGTTGGCCTAGGGCCGGGATCCTTGCAGCAGTACTTC.

The chain uses TRBV12-3 or TRBV12-4 and TRBJ1-1; unclear D gene. V was shortened by 1 base and J by 1 base, with 7 bases between the two germline ends. The CDR3 is 14 residues long. The chain's CDR3 is CASSLERSNTEAFF. CDR3 in DNA: TGTGCCAGCAGTTTAGAGAGGTCGAACACTGAAGCTTTCTTT.

V usage is TRBV29-1 and J usage is TRBJ2-3; 8 bases align to TRBD1. The CDR3 loop spans 15 amino acids. Germline-derived CDR1 and CDR2 are SQVTM and ANQGSEA. After removal of 0 bases from V and 2 bases from J, the junction contained 4 bases not matched to a gene. CDR3 DNA: TGCAGCGTTGAAGATCAGGACAGGGTCACAGATACGCAGTATTTT. As protein: CSVEDQDRVTDTQYF.

This clonotype was recorded once. J is TRBJ2-1 and V is TRBV29-1; 8 nucleotides line up with TRBD1. There are 15 residues in the CDR3. Per the germline V gene, CDR1 is SQVTM and CDR2 is ANQGSEA. The ends lost 6 bases at V and 7 bases at J; junction bases unmatched: 14. CDR3 protein: CSVDNRTGLLNEQFF. The DNA of the CDR3 is TGCAGCGTGGATAACCGGACAGGGCTGTTGAATGAGCAGTTCTTC.

The chain recombines TRBV6-1 with TRBJ1-5; D gene uncertain. Between the trimmed V and J ends, which lost 1 base and 3 bases, there was a span of 10 bases. The CDR3 covers 15 residues. Germline V CDR1 and CDR2: MNHNS, SASEGT. CDR3 sequence: CASSEDGGYNQPQHF. DNA of the CDR3: TGTGCCAGCAGTGAAGATGGAGGATACAATCAGCCCCAGCATTTT.

This clonotype was detected a few times. This rearrangement joins TRBV27 to TRBJ2-1, with 9 bases lining up with TRBD2. Germline V lookup: CDR1 MNHEY, CDR2 SMNVEV (reference sequence). This CDR3 is 18 amino acids long. Trimming at V came to 3 bases and at J to 4 bases, leaving 13 bases not matched to a gene. The CDR3 loop is CASSLVVSGAGGYNEQFF. The CDR3 nucleotides are TGTGCCAGCAGTTTGGTTGTATCGGGAGCGGGAGGATACAATGAGCAGTTCTTC.

This chain joins TRBV5-1 and TRBJ2-5; D uncertain. Germline V gene sequence: CDR1 SGHRS, CDR2 YFSETQ. Trimming shortened V by 5 bases and J by 5 bases, and 16 bases separated the two germline ends. This CDR3 region has 14 residues. The CDR3 sequence: CASRSGSPAETQYF. CDR3 nucleotide sequence: TGCGCCAGCAGGTCAGGAAGCCCGGCGGAGACCCAGTACTTC.

The rearrangement uses TRBV29-1 and TRBJ1-1; TRBD1 might be the D (6 bases). This CDR3 is built from 14 residues. The germline V gene has CDR1 SQVTM and CDR2 ANQGSEA. Deletions cut 0 bases from V and 3 bases from J, with 11 bases between. In nucleotides, the CDR3 is TGCAGCGTTGAAGAGATGGAGGGGGACACTGAAGCTTTCTTT. It is translated as CSVEEMEGDTEAFF.

CDR3 amino acids: CSVRKQGSNYGYTF. CDR3 DNA sequence: TGCAGCGTTCGCAAACAGGGGAGTAACTATGGCTACACCTTC. This chain joins TRBV29-1 and TRBJ1-2; 7 nucleotides line up with TRBD1. The CDR3 length is 14 residues. From germline, CDR1 is SQVTM and CDR2 ANQGSEA. The ends lost 5 bases at V and 1 base at J; junction bases unmatched: 7.

V gene TRBV20-1 combines with J gene TRBJ2-7, with D tentatively TRBD1 or TRBD2 (5 bases each). V was clipped by 0 bases and J by 0 bases, with 15 bases between them. The CDR3 is 16 residues long. Germline values: CDR1 DFQATT, CDR2 SNEGSKA (reference sequence). Here the CDR3 reads CSARDRRGGPSYEQYF. DNA of the CDR3: TGCAGTGCTAGAGATCGTCGGGGCGGGCCCTCCTACGAGCAGTACTTC.

The chain employs TRBV29-1 and TRBJ1-2; possibly TRBD1 for D (5 bases). Germline V lookup: CDR1 SQVTM, CDR2 ANQGSEA. This CDR3 has 14 residues. V was cut by 0 bases and J by 5 bases, with 13 bases left in between. The CDR3 DNA reads TGCAGCGTTGAAGATCGCCAGGGTTGGTATGGCTACACCTTC. It encodes CSVEDRQGWYGYTF.